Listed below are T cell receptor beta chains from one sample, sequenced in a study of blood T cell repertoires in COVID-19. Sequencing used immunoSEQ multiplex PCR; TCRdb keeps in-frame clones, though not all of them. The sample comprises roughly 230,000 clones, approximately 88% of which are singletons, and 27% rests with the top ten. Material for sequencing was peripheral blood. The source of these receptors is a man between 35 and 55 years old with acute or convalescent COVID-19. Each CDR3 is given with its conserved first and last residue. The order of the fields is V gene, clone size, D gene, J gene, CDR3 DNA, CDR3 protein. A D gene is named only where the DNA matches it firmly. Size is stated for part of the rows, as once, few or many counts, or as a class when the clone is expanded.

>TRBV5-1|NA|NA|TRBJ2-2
TGCGCCAGCAGCTTGACCCCGACACTGAACACCGGGGAGCTGTTTTTT
CASSLTPTLNTGELFF
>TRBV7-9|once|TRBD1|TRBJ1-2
TGTGCCAGCAGCTCCAACATACGGACAGGAGAAGCCTATGGCTACACCTTC
CASSSNIRTGEAYGYTF
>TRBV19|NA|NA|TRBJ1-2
TGTGCCAGTAGTATTACGTCGGGACTAAGCTATGGCTACACCTTC
CASSITSGLSYGYTF
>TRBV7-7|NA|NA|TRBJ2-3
TGTGCCAGCAGCCGCGGAGCAGACGCTTTCACAGATACGCAGTATTTT
CASSRGADAFTDTQYF
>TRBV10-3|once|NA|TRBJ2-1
TGTGCCATCAGTGAGTCGACTCGGCTAGAGAAGTTCTTC
CAISESTRLEKFF
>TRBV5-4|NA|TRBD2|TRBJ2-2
TGTGCCAGCAGCTTGGTGGGGGGGGCCGGGGAGCTGTTTTTT
CASSLVGGAGELFF
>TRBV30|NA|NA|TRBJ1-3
TGTGCCTGGACCCCAGGGTCCGGAAACACCATATATTTT
CAWTPGSGNTIYF
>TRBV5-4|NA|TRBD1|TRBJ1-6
TGTGCCAGCAGCGCAAGACAGGGCATGAATTCACCCCTCCACTTT
CASSARQGMNSPLHF
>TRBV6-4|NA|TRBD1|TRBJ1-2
TGTGCCAGCAGTGTACAAGGGGGCGAGGGCTACACCTTC
CASSVQGGEGYTF
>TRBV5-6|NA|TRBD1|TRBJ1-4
TGTGCCAGCAGCTTGGGGGGGACAGGGGACGAAAAACTGTTTTTT
CASSLGGTGDEKLFF
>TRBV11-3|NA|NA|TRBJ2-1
TGTGCCAGCAGCTCCGGGACTTTCAATGAGCAGTTCTTC
CASSSGTFNEQFF
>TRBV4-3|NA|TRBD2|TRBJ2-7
TGCGCCAGCAGCCCCACCCTGGGCGGGAGGAGGGCTTTGAACTTC
CASSPTLGGRRALNF
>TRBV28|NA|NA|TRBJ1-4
TGTGCCAGCAGCCCTGGGCAGCTTAATGAAAAACTGTTTTTT
CASSPGQLNEKLFF
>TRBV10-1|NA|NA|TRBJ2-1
TGCGCCAGCAGTGAGGGCCTGATAAATGAGCAGTTCTTC
CASSEGLINEQFF
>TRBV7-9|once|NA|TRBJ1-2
TGTGCCAGCAGCTCCTTACGTACGGGGAACTATGGCTACACCTTC
CASSSLRTGNYGYTF
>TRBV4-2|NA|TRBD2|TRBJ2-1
TGTGCCAGCAGCCAAGCCGGGACTAGCGGGAGGGGTGAGCAGTTCTTC
CASSQAGTSGRGEQFF
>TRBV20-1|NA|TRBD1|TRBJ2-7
TGCAGTGCTAGTCTCGGACAGGGCCTCTCCTACGAGCAGTACTTC
CSASLGQGLSYEQYF
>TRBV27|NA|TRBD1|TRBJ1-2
TGTGCCAGCACTCTCTCAGGGACAGCTATAGATGGCTACACCTTC
CASTLSGTAIDGYTF
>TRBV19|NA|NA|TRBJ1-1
TGTGCCAGTAGTATGGTCGGGGGGAGCACTGAAGCTTTCTTT
CASSMVGGSTEAFF
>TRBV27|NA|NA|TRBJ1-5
TGTGCCAGCAGTTTGGGCCTCTATCAGCCCCAGCATTTT
CASSLGLYQPQHF
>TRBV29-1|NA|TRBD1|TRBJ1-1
TGCAGCGGACTTTCCCAGGGGGTATTCCCTGAAGCTTTCTTT
CSGLSQGVFPEAFF
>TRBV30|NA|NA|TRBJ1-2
TGTGCCTGGAGTCCCAGGGGTAACTATGGCTACACCTTC
CAWSPRGNYGYTF
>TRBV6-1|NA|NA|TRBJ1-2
TGTGCCAGCAGTGAAGTGTCAGCTAACTATGGCTACACCTTC
CASSEVSANYGYTF
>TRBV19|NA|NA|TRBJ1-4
TGTGCCAGTAGTATACCTCAAACCGGGACACTTAGACGTGAAAAACTGTTTTTT
CASSIPQTGTLRREKLFF
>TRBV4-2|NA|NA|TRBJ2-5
TGTGCCAGCAGCCAAGCACTAGCACAAGAGACCCAGTACTTC
CASSQALAQETQYF
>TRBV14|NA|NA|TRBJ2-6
TGTGCCAGCAGCCTGAGATGGGGCAGGGATAACTCTGGGGCCAACGTCCTGACTTTC
CASSLRWGRDNSGANVLTF
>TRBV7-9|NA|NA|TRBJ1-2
TGTGCCAGCAGCTTACCTCAGGGCTTGAGCTACACCTTC
CASSLPQGLSYTF
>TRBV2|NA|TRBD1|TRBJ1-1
TGTGCCAGCAGCTTACAGGGGGCAGGGAACACTGAAGCTTTCTTT
CASSLQGAGNTEAFF
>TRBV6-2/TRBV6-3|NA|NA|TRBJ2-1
TGTGCCAGCAGTTACTCCCAGGCGCGGGCGGGAAATGAGCAGTTCTTC
CASSYSQARAGNEQFF
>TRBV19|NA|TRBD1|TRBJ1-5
TGTGCCAGTAGTATGGAACAGGGGCCCTTTCGGCCCCAGCATTTT
CASSMEQGPFRPQHF
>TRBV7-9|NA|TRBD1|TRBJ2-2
TGTGCCAGCAGCCCCCCTCGTGTCCCGGGACAGGGAATCGGGGAGCTGTTTTTT
CASSPPRVPGQGIGELFF
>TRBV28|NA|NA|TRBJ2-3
TGTGCCAGTCGATTAGTAAGCACAGATACGCAGTATTTT
CASRLVSTDTQYF
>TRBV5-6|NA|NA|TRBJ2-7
TGTGCCAGCAGGTCACTAAAAGACGTTTACGAGCAGTACTTC
CASRSLKDVYEQYF
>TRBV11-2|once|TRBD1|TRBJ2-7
TGTGCCAGCAGCCCGAACAGGGGGCCCTTGTCCCAGCAGTACTTC
CASSPNRGPLSQQYF
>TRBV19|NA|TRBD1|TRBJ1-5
TGTGCCAGTAGTATGGGACAGGGGTTCGGAGAGCCCCAGCATTTT
CASSMGQGFGEPQHF
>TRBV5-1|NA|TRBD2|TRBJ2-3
TGCGCCAGCAGCTCGACTAGCAGCACAGATACGCAGTATTTT
CASSSTSSTDTQYF
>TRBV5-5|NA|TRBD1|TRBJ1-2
TGTGCCAGCAGCCTTGCGACAGGGAACGGCTACACCTTC
CASSLATGNGYTF
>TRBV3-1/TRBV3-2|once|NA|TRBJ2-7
TGTGCCAGCAGCCAAGATTACTCCTACGAGCAGTACTTC
CASSQDYSYEQYF
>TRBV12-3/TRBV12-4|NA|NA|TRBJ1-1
TGTGCCAGCAGTGACAGAAACACTGAAGCTTTCTTT
CASSDRNTEAFF
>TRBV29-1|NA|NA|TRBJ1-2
TGCAGCGCCTTGGCCAACTATGGCTACACCTTC
CSALANYGYTF
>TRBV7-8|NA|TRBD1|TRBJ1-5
TGTGCCAGCAGCTTACGGGACAGGGGACAGCCCCAGCATTTT
CASSLRDRGQPQHF
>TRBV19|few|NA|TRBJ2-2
TGTGCCAGCAGAGGAACGAACACCGGGGAGCTGTTTTTT
CASRGTNTGELFF
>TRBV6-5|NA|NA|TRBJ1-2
TGTGCCAGCAGTCCGGACATTTTCTATGGCTACACCTTC
CASSPDIFYGYTF
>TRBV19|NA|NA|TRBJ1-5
TGTGCCAGTAGTATAAGGGGGACTACCCTCTATAGCAATCAGCCCCAGCATTTT
CASSIRGTTLYSNQPQHF
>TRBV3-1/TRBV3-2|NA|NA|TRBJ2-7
TGTGCCAGCAGCCGGGGCCCGTCGCTCGGAGAGCAGTACTTC
CASSRGPSLGEQYF
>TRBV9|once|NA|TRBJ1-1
TGTGCCAGCAGCGTATGGCAGGGTGACACTGAAGCTTTCTTT
CASSVWQGDTEAFF
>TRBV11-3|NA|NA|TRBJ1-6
TGTGCCAGCAGCTTAGACGCGAATTCACCCCTCCACTTT
CASSLDANSPLHF
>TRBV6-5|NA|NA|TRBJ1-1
TGTGCCAGCGCGCAGGACACGGGGAGGACTGAAGCTTTCTTT
CASAQDTGRTEAFF
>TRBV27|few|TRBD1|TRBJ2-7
TGTGCCAGCAGTCTTCCCGGGACAGCCTACGAGCAGTACTTC
CASSLPGTAYEQYF